These 17 T cell receptor beta chains originate from one sample sequenced in a study of cytomegalovirus exposure and HLA in healthy donors. The PCR had 60 Vbeta and 13 Jbeta primers. Profiled with immunoSEQ multiplex PCR; TCRdb holds only in-frame clones, not every one. The table has approximately 200,000 clones, about 83% seen once; the top ten hold over 1%. The source material was PBMCs. The source of these receptors is a human donor in good health.

The V gene is TRBV29-1, the J gene TRBJ1-2; D might be TRBD1 (5 bases). This CDR3 is 13 amino acids long. V lost 3 bases and J lost 5, with 13 bases in between. CDR1 and CDR2 (germline): SQVTM, ANQGSEA. The CDR3 DNA is TGCAGCGTTGAGAGCGGGACCTCTTATGGCTACACCTTC. This translates into CSVESGTSYGYTF.

The rearrangement uses TRBV4-1 and TRBJ1-4; 9 positions match TRBD1. This CDR3 has 15 amino acids. Germline assignment: CDR1 MGHRA and CDR2 YSYEKL. V lost 2 bases to trimming and J lost 2 bases; unmatched junction nucleotides: 0. The CDR3 spells CASSQTGGTNEKLFF. In DNA form, the CDR3 reads TGCGCCAGCAGCCAAACAGGGGGCACTAATGAAAAACTGTTTTTT.

The rearrangement uses TRBV4-1 and TRBJ1-2; tentatively, D is TRBD1 (5 bases). CDR1 is MGHRA, CDR2 YSYEKL, per germline. CDR3 length: 12 residues. V shed 0 bases and J shed 14 bases, with 13 bases lying between them. CDR3: CASSQDGAGRTF. Written as DNA, the CDR3 is TGCGCCAGCAGCCAAGATGGGGCAGGGAGGACCTTC.

The rearrangement uses TRBV5-5 and TRBJ2-7, with 8 nucleotides matching TRBD2. The germline V gene encodes CDR1 SGHKS and CDR2 YYEKEE (reference sequence). The CDR3 consists of 17 residues. V was pared by 4 bases and J by 0 bases, with 12 bases of the junction left unmatched. The CDR3 DNA follows: TGTGCCAGCAGCCTAGGCGGGAGGACGTGGAGCTCCTACGAGCAGTACTTC. Its protein product is CASSLGGRTWSSYEQYF.

The CDR3 nucleotides read TGCGCCAGCAGCTTCCAATACACCGCCGAAGAGACCCAGTACTTC. This gives the protein CASSFQYTAEETQYF. This chain uses TRBV5-1 with TRBJ2-5; no clear D gene. Germline V gives CDR1 SGHRS, CDR2 YFSETQ. V was trimmed by 2 bases and J by 3 bases, leaving 14 bases between them. This CDR3 is 15 amino acids long.

The V and J genes are TRBV7-9 and TRBJ1-4, with D possibly being TRBD1 (5 bases). The germline V gene encodes CDR1 SEHNR and CDR2 FQNEAQ (reference sequence). V lost 2 bases to trimming and J lost 7 bases, with 14 bases between them. This CDR3 region has 15 residues. The CDR3 sequence: CASSLSPPGGEKLFF. CDR3 nucleotide sequence: TGTGCCAGCAGCTTATCCCCCCCGGGGGGTGAAAAACTGTTTTTT.

The chain uses TRBV2 and TRBJ2-7; 10 bases map to TRBD2. Germline assignment: CDR1 SNHLY and CDR2 FYNNEI. The CDR3 loop spans 16 amino acids. V dropped 6 bases and J dropped 2; count of bases not matched to a gene: 10. CDR3 DNA: TGTGCCAGCAGGTTCCTAGCGGGAGCGGGCACCTACGAGCAGTACTTC. This codes for CASRFLAGAGTYEQYF.

CDR3 in amino acids: CASSLTTGGPYNEQFF. The CDR3 bases are TGCGCCAGCAGCCTTACTACAGGGGGACCCTACAATGAGCAGTTCTTC. This chain links TRBV4-1 with TRBJ2-1, with 8 bases aligning to TRBD1. The ends lost 4 bases at V and 2 bases at J; junction bases unmatched: 7. The germline gives CDR1 MGHRA, CDR2 YSYEKL. This CDR3 spans 16 amino acids.

This clone was detected once. The chain joins TRBV28 to TRBJ2-7; 9 positions agree with TRBD1. Germline CDR1 is MDHEN and CDR2 is SYDVKM. J gave up 5 bases and V 7 bases, and 3 bases lay outside the gene matches. This CDR3 is built from 12 residues. The DNA for the CDR3 is TGTGCCAGCACCGGGGACAGGGACGAGCAGTACTTC. Protein product: CASTGDRDEQYF.

The chain employs TRBV7-3 and TRBJ2-1, with 12 positions matching TRBD2. Germline V CDR1 and CDR2: SGHTA, FQGTGA. V lost 5 bases and J lost 10; bases outside the gene matches: 12. This CDR3 is built from 16 residues. In DNA form, the CDR3 reads TGTGCCAGCAGCCCGGGAGGACTAGCGGGACCAAAAGAGCAGTTCTTC. This gives the protein CASSPGGLAGPKEQFF.

A single count supports this clone. The V and J genes are TRBV2 and TRBJ2-5; 12 bases agree with TRBD2. J was trimmed by 6 bases and V by 3 bases; bases with no gene match: 11. The CDR3 has 17 residues. Germline CDR1 and CDR2: SNHLY and FYNNEI. The CDR3 loop is CASSEGASGRAGQTQYF. Here the CDR3 DNA reads TGTGCCAGCAGTGAGGGGGCTAGCGGGAGGGCGGGCCAGACCCAGTACTTC.

The J gene is TRBJ1-2, the V gene TRBV12-5, with 8 bases identical to TRBD1. Looked up from germline, CDR1 is LGHNT and CDR2 is FRNRAP. Trimming took 3 bases from V and 4 from J; bases not matched to a gene: 10. The CDR3 spans 16 residues. The CDR3 sequence: CASGFISSDRVYGYTF. DNA for the CDR3: TGTGCTAGTGGTTTTATTTCCTCGGACAGGGTCTATGGCTACACCTTC.

The V call is TRBV6-6, the J call TRBJ2-7, with D perhaps matching TRBD1 (6 bases). Deletions cut 6 bases from V and 1 base from J, with 10 bases between. The length of the CDR3 is 13 residues. Per germline, CDR1 MNHNY and CDR2 SVGAGI (reference sequence). DNA of the CDR3: TGTGCCAGCAGAATGGACAGTTCCTACGAGCAGTACTTC. As protein: CASRMDSSYEQYF.

The gene calls are TRBV28 and TRBJ1-2; 7 bases fit TRBD1. The CDR3 is 15 amino acids. V gave up 4 bases and J gave up 8 bases; unmatched junction bases: 13. CDR1 is MDHEN, CDR2 SYDVKM, per germline. Here the CDR3 DNA reads TGTGCCAGCAGTTACCAAAATGGACAGGTGGGAGGCTACACCTTC. This translates into CASSYQNGQVGGYTF.

V gene TRBV15 combines with J gene TRBJ2-5, with D unresolved. CDR1 is LNHNV, CDR2 YYDKDF, per germline (reference sequence). Trimming left V 0 bases short and J 5 bases short, with 7 bases between. This CDR3 region has 13 residues. The chain's CDR3 is CATSRDSAETQYF. CDR3 DNA: TGTGCCACCAGCAGAGATTCCGCGGAGACCCAGTACTTC.

The chain has TRBV15 and TRBJ2-7, with TRBD2 identical over 8 bases. J gave up 5 bases and V 0 bases, and 6 bases lay outside the gene matches. Per the germline V gene, CDR1 is LNHNV and CDR2 is YYDKDF (reference sequence). The CDR3 loop spans 15 amino acids. The chain's CDR3 is CATSRDPGGFNEQYF. The CDR3 nucleotides are TGTGCCACCAGCAGAGATCCGGGAGGGTTTAACGAGCAGTACTTC.

Here the CDR3 reads CASSPTTVTQETQYF. CDR3 DNA: TGTGCCAGCTCACCAACGACAGTCACTCAAGAGACCCAGTACTTC. J is TRBJ2-5 and V is TRBV18; possibly TRBD1 for D (5 bases). This CDR3 region has 15 residues. Looked up from germline, CDR1 is KGHSH and CDR2 is LQKENI. V lost 2 bases and J 2 bases, leaving 12 bases between the germline ends.